This TCR beta chain was identified during a study of T-cell memory formation after mild COVID-19. TCR alpha and TCR beta cDNA libraries carrying sample barcodes and UMIs came from 5'RACE with constant-segment primers. TCRdb processed the 5' RACE reads anew with MiXCR; each CDR3 protein has one entry. The sample carries a few hundred thousand distinct CDR3 sequences, around 20% recorded once. The CDR3 is 15 residues long. Germline V gene sequence: CDR1 SGHNT, CDR2 YYREEE (reference sequence). Turning to this clonotype: Germline is not matched at one junction end, which may reflect a read error.

The chain combines TRBV5-4 with TRBJ2-1; 8 bases align to TRBD1. What was sequenced was PBMCs or a T cell subset sorted from them (not recorded which). This clonotype was sampled from a man aged 18 to 30 who had mild COVID-19 (a few samples of this study predate the infection). Cell type and time point are not known. The DNA of the CDR3 is TGTGCCAGCAGTTTGGACAGGGCTAAATACAATGAGCAGTTCTTC. Protein sequence: CASSLDRAKYNEQFF.